This T cell receptor (beta chain) was captured by sequencing in a study of somatic mutations in cytotoxic T cells in rheumatoid arthritis. Study-level background: Selected populations of V beta antibody-stained T cells underwent flow sorting at nearly 100% purity; these encompassed V beta1+ cells subjected to TCRB sequencing. Overall study findings and caveats: Statistically, CD8+ T-cell clonality was not significantly distinct between individuals with rheumatoid arthritis and age-matched healthy controls. The study found that the largest CD8+ clone exceeded 20% of CD8+ cells in about an eighth of the 65 patients.

The CDR3 contains 13 residues. The V end was cut by 6 bases, the J end by 2 bases, with 10 bases between. Germline V gene lookup returns CDR1 MNHEY and CDR2 SVGAGI. Sequencing used immunoSEQ multiplex PCR; TCRdb keeps in-frame clones, though not all of them. Of roughly 3,500 clones listed, approximately 80% were seen once; the top ten hold 25% to 30%. As regards this clone: Its matching antigen is unknown.

The origin of this receptor is a man aged 50 to 59 with rheumatoid arthritis. Material for sequencing was CD8+ T cells sorted from blood. The chain uses TRBV6-5 and TRBJ1-1; no clear D. Here the CDR3 reads CASRLQINTEAFF. DNA for the CDR3: TGTGCCAGCAGATTACAGATCAACACTGAAGCTTTCTTT.